The rows below give T cell receptor beta chains drawn from one sample of a study of patients and donors after allogeneic stem cell transplantation. A single record per CDR3 protein comes from TCRdb applying MiXCR to the RT-PCR reads. The data show some 230,000 distinct CDR3 sequences, 12% to 15% seen once. The specimen sequenced was blood, either unsorted or a sorted T cell fraction (not recorded which). The receptors here all came from a human donor who was either an allogeneic HSCT recipient or a stem cell or donor lymphocyte infusion donor (not recorded which). It is not recorded whose cells these are; they may come from a transplant donor. Each CDR3 is given with its conserved first and last residue. The listing skips clone size in some rows; elsewhere it reads once, few, many or a size class.

V gene: TRBV6-1
J gene: TRBJ2-2
CDR3 length: 14
clone size: few
CDR3 protein: CASRGGLAGGELFF

V gene: TRBV12-3/TRBV12-4
J gene: TRBJ1-1
CDR3 length: 14
clone size: many
CDR3 protein: CASSPGGTGTEAFF

V gene: TRBV20-1
J gene: TRBJ2-5
CDR3 length: 16
clone size: many
CDR3 protein: CSARPLGATGKETQYF

V gene: TRBV20-1
J gene: TRBJ1-1
CDR3 length: 14
clone size: few
CDR3 protein: CSAETGSVRTEAFF

V gene: TRBV4-1
J gene: TRBJ2-7
CDR3 length: 14
clone size: many
CDR3 protein: CASSQSGPIYEQYF

V gene: TRBV5-6
J gene: TRBJ2-1
CDR3 length: 17
clone size: -
CDR3 protein: CASSALFGQGSYNEQFF

V gene: TRBV5-1
J gene: TRBJ1-2
CDR3 length: 14
clone size: many
CDR3 protein: CASSLDGLNYGYTF

V gene: TRBV6-1
J gene: TRBJ2-4
CDR3 length: 15
clone size: few
CDR3 protein: CASRGRGGTKNIQYF

V gene: TRBV18
J gene: TRBJ2-5
CDR3 length: 16
clone size: few
CDR3 protein: CASSPTVSGYEETQYF

V gene: TRBV23-1
J gene: TRBJ2-2
CDR3 length: 17
clone size: few
CDR3 protein: CASSATLSGTSTGELFF

V gene: TRBV4-3
J gene: TRBJ2-7
CDR3 length: 20
clone size: few
CDR3 protein: CASSQEPPTLSGGGSYEQYF

V gene: TRBV4-1
J gene: TRBJ1-6
CDR3 length: 15
clone size: many
CDR3 protein: CASRRQGADNSPLHF

V gene: TRBV3-1
J gene: TRBJ1-6
CDR3 length: 13
clone size: -
CDR3 protein: CASSQGRGSPLHF

V gene: TRBV20-1
J gene: TRBJ1-1
CDR3 length: 14
clone size: -
CDR3 protein: CSAPRQGRVTEAFF

V gene: TRBV20-1
J gene: TRBJ2-1
CDR3 length: 16
clone size: many
CDR3 protein: CSARDYGGGINNEQFF

V gene: TRBV30
J gene: TRBJ1-5
CDR3 length: 14
clone size: -
CDR3 protein: CAWSVNRGNQPQHF

V gene: TRBV28
J gene: TRBJ2-7
CDR3 length: 12
clone size: -
CDR3 protein: CASSFAGYEQYF

V gene: TRBV11-2
J gene: TRBJ2-5
CDR3 length: 13
clone size: -
CDR3 protein: CASSPGRGETQYF

V gene: TRBV4-2
J gene: TRBJ1-1
CDR3 length: 15
clone size: -
CDR3 protein: CASSQLRGSNTEAFF

V gene: TRBV20-1
J gene: TRBJ2-2
CDR3 length: 14
clone size: -
CDR3 protein: CSARDPGGTGELFF

V gene: TRBV7-9
J gene: TRBJ2-7
CDR3 length: 13
clone size: many
CDR3 protein: CASNSFFDFEQYF

V gene: TRBV20-1
J gene: TRBJ1-2
CDR3 length: 12
clone size: -
CDR3 protein: CSAWTGNYGYTF

V gene: TRBV4-3
J gene: TRBJ1-4
CDR3 length: 15
clone size: few
CDR3 protein: CASSPVEGASGKLFF